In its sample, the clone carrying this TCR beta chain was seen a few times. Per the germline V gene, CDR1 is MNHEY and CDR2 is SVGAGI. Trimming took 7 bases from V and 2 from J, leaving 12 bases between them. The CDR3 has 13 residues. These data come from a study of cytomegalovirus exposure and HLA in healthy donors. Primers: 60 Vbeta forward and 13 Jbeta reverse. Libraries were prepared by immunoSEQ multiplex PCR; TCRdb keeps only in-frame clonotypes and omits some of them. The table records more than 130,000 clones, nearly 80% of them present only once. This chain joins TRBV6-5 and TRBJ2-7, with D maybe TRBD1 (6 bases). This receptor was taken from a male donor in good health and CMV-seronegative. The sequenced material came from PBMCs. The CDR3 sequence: CASIGGGTYEQYF. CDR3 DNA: TGTGCCAGCATTGGGGGCGGAACCTACGAGCAGTACTTC.